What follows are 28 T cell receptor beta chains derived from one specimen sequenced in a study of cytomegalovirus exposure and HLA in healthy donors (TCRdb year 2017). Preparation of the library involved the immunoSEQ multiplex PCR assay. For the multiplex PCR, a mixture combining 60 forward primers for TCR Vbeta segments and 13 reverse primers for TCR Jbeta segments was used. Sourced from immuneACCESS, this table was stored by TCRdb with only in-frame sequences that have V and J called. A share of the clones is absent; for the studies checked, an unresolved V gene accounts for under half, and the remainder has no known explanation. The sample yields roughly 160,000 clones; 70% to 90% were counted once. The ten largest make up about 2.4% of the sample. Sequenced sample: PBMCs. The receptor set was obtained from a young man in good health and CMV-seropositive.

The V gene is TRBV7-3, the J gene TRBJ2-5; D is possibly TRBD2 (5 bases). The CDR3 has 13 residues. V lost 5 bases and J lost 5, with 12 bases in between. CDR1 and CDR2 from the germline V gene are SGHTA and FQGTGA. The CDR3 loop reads CASSTIARETQYF. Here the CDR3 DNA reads TGTGCCAGCAGCACCATAGCGAGGGAGACCCAGTACTTC.

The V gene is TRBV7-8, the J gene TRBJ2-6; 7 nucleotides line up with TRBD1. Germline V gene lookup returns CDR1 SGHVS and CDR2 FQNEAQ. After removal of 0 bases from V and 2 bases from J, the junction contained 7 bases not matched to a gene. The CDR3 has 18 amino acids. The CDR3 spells CASSLALQGVTGANVLTF. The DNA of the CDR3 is TGTGCCAGCAGCTTAGCGCTGCAGGGGGTCACTGGGGCCAACGTCCTGACTTTC. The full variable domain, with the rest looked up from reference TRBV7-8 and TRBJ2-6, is GAGVSQSPRYKVAKRGQDVALRCDPISGHVSLFWYQQALGQGPEFLTYFQNEAQLDKSGLPSDRFFAERPEGSVSTLKIQRTQQEDSAVYLCASSLALQGVTGANVLTFGAGSRLTVL.

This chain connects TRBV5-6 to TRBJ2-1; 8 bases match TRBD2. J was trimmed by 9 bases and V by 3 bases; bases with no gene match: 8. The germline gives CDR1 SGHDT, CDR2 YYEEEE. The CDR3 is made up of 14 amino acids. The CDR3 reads CASSSGLASGEQFF. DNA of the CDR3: TGTGCCAGCAGCTCAGGACTAGCATCGGGTGAGCAGTTCTTC.

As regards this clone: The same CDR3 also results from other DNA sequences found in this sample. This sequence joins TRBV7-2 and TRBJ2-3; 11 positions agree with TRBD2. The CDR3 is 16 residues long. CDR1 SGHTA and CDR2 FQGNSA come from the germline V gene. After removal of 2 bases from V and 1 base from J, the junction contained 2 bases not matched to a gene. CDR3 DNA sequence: TGTGCCAGCAGCTTACTAGCGGGAGGTGGCACAGATACGCAGTATTTT. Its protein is CASSLLAGGGTDTQYF.

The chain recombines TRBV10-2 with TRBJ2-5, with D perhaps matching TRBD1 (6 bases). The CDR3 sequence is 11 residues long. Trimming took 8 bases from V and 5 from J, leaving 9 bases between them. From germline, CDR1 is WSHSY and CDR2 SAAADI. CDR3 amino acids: CASFTGETQYF. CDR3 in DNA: TGCGCCAGCTTTACAGGGGAGACCCAGTACTTC.

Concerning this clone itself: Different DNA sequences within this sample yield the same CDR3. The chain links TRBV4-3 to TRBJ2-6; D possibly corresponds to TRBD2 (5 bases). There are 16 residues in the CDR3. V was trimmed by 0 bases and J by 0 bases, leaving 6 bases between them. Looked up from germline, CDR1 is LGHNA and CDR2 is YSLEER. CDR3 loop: CASSQDRGSGANVLTF. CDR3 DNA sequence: TGCGCCAGCAGCCAAGATCGGGGCTCTGGGGCCAACGTCCTGACTTTC.

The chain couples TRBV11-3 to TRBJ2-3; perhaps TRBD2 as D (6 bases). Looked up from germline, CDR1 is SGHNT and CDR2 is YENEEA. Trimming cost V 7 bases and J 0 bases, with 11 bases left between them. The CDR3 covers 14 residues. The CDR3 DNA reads TGTGCCAGCACCCTGCGGGGTAGCACAGATACGCAGTATTTT. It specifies CASTLRGSTDTQYF.

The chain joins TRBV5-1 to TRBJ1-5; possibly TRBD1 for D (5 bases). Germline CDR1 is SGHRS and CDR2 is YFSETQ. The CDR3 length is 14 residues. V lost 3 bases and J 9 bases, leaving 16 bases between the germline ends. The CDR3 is CASSSAAGEGPQHF. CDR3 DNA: TGCGCCAGCAGCTCGGCCGCGGGGGAAGGGCCCCAGCATTTT.

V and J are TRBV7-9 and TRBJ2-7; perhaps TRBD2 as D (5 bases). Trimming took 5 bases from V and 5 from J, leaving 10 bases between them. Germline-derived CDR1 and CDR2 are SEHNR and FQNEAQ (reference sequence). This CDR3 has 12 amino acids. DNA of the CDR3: TGTGCCAGCAGCGGAGGTAATGACGAGCAGTACTTC. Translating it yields CASSGGNDEQYF.

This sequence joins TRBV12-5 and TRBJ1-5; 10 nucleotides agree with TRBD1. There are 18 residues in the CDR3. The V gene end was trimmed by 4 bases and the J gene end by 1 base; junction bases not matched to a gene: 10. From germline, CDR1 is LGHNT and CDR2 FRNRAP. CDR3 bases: TGTGCTAGTGGTTCCCTGACAGGGGGCAGTTACAGCAATCAGCCCCAGCATTTT. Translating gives CASGSLTGGSYSNQPQHF. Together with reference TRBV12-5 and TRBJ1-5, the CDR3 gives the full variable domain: DARVTQTPRHKVTEMGQEVTMRCQPILGHNTVFWYRQTMMQGLELLAYFRNRAPLDDSGMPKDRFSAEMPDATLATLKIQPSEPRDSAVYFCASGSLTGGSYSNQPQHFGDGTRLSIL.

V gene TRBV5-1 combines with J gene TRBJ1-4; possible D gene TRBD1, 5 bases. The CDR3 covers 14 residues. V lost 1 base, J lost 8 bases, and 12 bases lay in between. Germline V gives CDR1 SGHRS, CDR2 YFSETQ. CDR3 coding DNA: TGCGCCAGCAGCTTGCAAGGGGTAGGCGAAAAACTGTTTTTT. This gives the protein CASSLQGVGEKLFF.

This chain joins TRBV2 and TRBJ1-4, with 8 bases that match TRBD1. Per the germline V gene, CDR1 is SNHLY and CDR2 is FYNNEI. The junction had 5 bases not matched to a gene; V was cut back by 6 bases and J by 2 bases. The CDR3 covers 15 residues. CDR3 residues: CASSAQGATNEKLFF. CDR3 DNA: TGTGCCAGCAGCGCCCAGGGGGCGACTAATGAAAAACTGTTTTTT.

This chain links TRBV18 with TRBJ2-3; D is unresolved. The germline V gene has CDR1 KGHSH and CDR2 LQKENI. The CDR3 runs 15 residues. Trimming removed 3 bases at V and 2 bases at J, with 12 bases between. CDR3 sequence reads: CASSPRQVSTDTQYF. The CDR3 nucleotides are TGTGCCAGCTCACCTCGCCAGGTATCCACAGATACGCAGTATTTT.

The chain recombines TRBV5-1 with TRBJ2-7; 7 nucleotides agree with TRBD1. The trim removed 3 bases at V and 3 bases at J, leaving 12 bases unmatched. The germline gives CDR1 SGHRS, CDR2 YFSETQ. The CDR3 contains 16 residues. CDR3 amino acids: CASSSYFPGQNYEQYF. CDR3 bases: TGCGCCAGCAGCTCATACTTCCCGGGACAGAACTACGAGCAGTACTTC. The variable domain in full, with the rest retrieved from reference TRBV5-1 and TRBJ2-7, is KAGVTQTPRYLIKTRGQQVTLSCSPISGHRSVSWYQQTPGQGLQFLFEYFSETQRNKGNFPGRFSGRQFSNSRSEMNVSTLELGDSALYLCASSSYFPGQNYEQYFGPGTRLTVT.

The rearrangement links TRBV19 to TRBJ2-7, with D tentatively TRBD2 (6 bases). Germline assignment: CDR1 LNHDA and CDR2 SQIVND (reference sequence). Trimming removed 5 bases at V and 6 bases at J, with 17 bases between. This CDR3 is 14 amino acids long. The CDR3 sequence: CASSLRLETVEQYF. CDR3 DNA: TGTGCCAGTAGTCTCCGACTAGAAACTGTCGAGCAGTACTTC.

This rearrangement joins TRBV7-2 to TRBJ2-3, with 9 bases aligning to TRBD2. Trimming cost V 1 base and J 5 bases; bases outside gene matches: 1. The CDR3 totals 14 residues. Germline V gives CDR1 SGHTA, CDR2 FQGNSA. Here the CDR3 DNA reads TGTGCCAGCAGCTTAGTACTAGCGGGAGATACGCAGTATTTT. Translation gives CASSLVLAGDTQYF.

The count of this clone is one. In DNA form, the CDR3 reads TGCAGCGTTCGACTAGCGGGACTCTCCTACGAGCAGTACTTC. Translated, it gives CSVRLAGLSYEQYF. V is TRBV29-1 and J is TRBJ2-7, with 11 bases matching TRBD2. The germline V gene encodes CDR1 SQVTM and CDR2 ANQGSEA. CDR3 length: 14 residues. V lost 5 bases and J lost 0; bases outside the gene matches: 3.

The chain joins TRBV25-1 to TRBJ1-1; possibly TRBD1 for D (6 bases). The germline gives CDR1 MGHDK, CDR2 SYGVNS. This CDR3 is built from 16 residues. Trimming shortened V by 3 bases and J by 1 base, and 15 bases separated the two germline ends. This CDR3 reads CASSDPRGGANTEAFF. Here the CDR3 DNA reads TGTGCCAGCAGTGATCCTCGGGGGGGGGCGAACACTGAAGCTTTCTTT.

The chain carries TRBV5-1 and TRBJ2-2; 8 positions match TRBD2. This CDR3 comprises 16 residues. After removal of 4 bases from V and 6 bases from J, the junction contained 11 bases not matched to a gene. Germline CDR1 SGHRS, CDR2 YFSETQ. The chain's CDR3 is CASSQLAGPEAGELFF. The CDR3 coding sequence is TGCGCCAGCAGCCAATTAGCGGGACCCGAGGCCGGGGAGCTGTTTTTT. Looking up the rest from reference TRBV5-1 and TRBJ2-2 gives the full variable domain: KAGVTQTPRYLIKTRGQQVTLSCSPISGHRSVSWYQQTPGQGLQFLFEYFSETQRNKGNFPGRFSGRQFSNSRSEMNVSTLELGDSALYLCASSQLAGPEAGELFFGEGSRLTVL.

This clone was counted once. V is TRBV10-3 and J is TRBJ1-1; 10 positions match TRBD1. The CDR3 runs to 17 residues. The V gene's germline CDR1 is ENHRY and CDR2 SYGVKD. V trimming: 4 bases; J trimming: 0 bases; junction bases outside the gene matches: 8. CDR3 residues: CAISGRRDRGLNTEAFF. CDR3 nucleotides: TGTGCCATCAGTGGACGCCGGGACAGGGGTCTGAACACTGAAGCTTTCTTT.

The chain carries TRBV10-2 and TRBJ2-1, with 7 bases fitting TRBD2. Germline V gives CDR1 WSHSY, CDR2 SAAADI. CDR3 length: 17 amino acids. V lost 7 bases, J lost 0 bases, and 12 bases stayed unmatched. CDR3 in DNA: TGCGCCAGCACCTCTAATAGCGGGTCGAGCTCCTACAATGAGCAGTTCTTC. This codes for CASTSNSGSSSYNEQFF.

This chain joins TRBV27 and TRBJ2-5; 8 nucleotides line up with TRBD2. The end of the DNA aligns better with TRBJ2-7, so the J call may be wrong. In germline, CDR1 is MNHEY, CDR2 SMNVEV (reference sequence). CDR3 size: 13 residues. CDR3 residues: CASSSGGIPEQYF. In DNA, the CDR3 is TGTGCCAGCAGCTCGGGGGGGATTCCCGAGCAGTACTTC.

The DNA of the CDR3 is TGTGCCAGCAGCTTAGCTGGGGGGGTCAATCAGCCCCAGCATTTT. Translation: CASSLAGGVNQPQHF. The V and J genes are TRBV7-2 and TRBJ1-5; a weak D match, TRBD1 (5 bases). Germline CDR1 is SGHTA and CDR2 is FQGNSA. The CDR3 length is 15 residues. The germline V and J ends were trimmed by 0 bases and 3 bases, with 9 bases remaining between them.

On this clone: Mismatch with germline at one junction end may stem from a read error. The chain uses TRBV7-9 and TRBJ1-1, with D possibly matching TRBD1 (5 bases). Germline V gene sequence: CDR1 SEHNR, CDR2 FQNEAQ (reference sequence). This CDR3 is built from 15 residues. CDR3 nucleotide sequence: TGTTCCAGCAGCTTAGTTTTGGGGCAGAACACTGAAGCTTTCTTT. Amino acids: CSSSLVLGQNTEAFF. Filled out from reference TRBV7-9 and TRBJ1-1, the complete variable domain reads DTGVSQNPRHKITKRGQNVTFRCDPISEHNRLYWYRQTLGQGPEFLTYFQNEAQLEKSRLLSDRFSAERPKGSFSTLEIQRTEQGDSAMYLCSSSLVLGQNTEAFFGQGTRLTVV.

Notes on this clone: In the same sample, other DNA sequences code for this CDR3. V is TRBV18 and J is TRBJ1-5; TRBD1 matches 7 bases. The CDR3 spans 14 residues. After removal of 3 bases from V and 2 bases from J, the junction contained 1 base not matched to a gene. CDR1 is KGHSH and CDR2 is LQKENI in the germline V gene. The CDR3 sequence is CASSPGTGNQPQHF. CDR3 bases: TGTGCCAGCTCACCGGGGACAGGCAATCAGCCCCAGCATTTT.

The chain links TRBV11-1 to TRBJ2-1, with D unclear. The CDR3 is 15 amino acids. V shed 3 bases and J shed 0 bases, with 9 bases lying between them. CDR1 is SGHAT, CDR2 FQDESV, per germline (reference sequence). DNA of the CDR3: TGTGCCAGCAGCTTCAGGTCGAACTCCTACAATGAGCAGTTCTTC. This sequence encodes CASSFRSNSYNEQFF.

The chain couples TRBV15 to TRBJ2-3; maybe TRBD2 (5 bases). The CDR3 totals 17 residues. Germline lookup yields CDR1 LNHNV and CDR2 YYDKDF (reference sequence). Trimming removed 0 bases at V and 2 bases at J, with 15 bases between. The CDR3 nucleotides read TGTGCCACCAGCAGAGATCAGCGCGAGGGCGTCACAGATACGCAGTATTTT. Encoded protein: CATSRDQREGVTDTQYF.

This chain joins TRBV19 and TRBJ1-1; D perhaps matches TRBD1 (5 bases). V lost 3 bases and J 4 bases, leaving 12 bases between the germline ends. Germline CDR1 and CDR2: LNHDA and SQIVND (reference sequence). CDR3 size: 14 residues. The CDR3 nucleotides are TGTGCCAGTAGTATTGGAGGGGAAGGCACTGAAGCTTTCTTT. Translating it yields CASSIGGEGTEAFF.